This T cell receptor (beta chain) was found in a study of CD8+CD57+ T cells in acquired aplastic anemia. Study-wide background: The sorted CD4+ and CD8+ cells yielded an average approximately 3.3 ug of DNA.

This clonotype was seen at least ten times. Antigen unknown. The V end lost 4 bases, the J end lost 4 bases, and 7 bases lay between the germline ends. There are 11 residues in the CDR3. Germline-derived CDR1 and CDR2 are DFQATT and SNEGSKA (reference sequence). Regarding the study as a whole: With respect to CD8+ Simpson's diversity, patients and controls did not differ significantly.

Profiling that covered TCR beta VDJ and CDR3 relied on genomic DNA as its template. TCRdb passed the reads through MiXCR, listing each CDR3 protein once. The profile shows about 210,000 distinct CDR3 sequences, approximately 57% of them singletons. Sequenced sample: sorted CD4+, CD8+, or CD8+CD57+ T cells (not recorded which) from PBMCs. The chain uses TRBV20-1 and TRBJ1-2; no clear D. The receptor comes from a human donor in good health. In DNA, the CDR3 is TGCAGTGCTATGGGCCTCTATGGCTACACCTTC. The encoded protein is CSAMGLYGYTF.